The clone carrying this T cell receptor (beta chain) was recorded a few times. Its target is unknown. The data originate from a study of T cells in Graves' hyperthyroidism and ophthalmopathy. Turning to the study itself: Peripheral blood was taken when the disease was first diagnosed, before any treatment began.

Study-wide results and limits: Ophthalmopathy and stable hyperthyroidism were separated by a 13 V-J model. Most clonotypes that expanded in the thyroid above 0.001 also showed up in blood.

Amplified TCR beta CDR3 regions derived from RNA transcripts. The TCR CDR3 was amplified in a first-round RT-PCR using the HTBI primer set. TCRdb re-analysed the multiplex PCR reads in MiXCR, keeping a single row per CDR3 protein. The sample includes fewer than 700,000 distinct CDR3 sequences, roughly 17% of them seen just once. The V gene's germline CDR1 is SGHDN and CDR2 FVKESK. The CDR3 loop spans 14 amino acids. V shed 4 bases and J 4 bases; nucleotides not matched to a gene: 5. The TCR comes from a woman aged 18-29 years with Graves' ophthalmopathy. The sample consisted of blood. This rearrangement joins TRBV14 to TRBJ1-1, with 8 bases lining up with TRBD1. For the CDR3, the DNA is TGTGCCAGCAGCCGGACACAGGGGGGCACTGAAGCTTTCTTT. Translating gives CASSRTQGGTEAFF.